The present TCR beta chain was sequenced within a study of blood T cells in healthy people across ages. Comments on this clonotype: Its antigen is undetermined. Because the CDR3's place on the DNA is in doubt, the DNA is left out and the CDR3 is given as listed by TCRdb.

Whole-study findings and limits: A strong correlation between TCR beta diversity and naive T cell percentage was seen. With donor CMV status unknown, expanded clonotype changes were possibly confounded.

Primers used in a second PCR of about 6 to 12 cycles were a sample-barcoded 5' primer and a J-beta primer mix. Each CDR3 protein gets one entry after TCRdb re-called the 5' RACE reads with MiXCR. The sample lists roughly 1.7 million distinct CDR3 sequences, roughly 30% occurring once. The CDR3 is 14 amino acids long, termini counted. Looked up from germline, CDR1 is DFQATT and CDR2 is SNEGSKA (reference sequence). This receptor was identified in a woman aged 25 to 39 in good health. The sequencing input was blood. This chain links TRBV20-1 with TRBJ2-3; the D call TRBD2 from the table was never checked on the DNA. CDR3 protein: CSTSASGRADTQYF.